This TCR beta chain was retrieved from a study of blood T cell repertoires in COVID-19. Method: immunoSEQ multiplex PCR; TCRdb's copy keeps in-frame clones and lacks some. Counted here are approximately 120,000 clones, roughly four fifths occurring once; the ten biggest clones make up 4.5% to 6%. Germline CDR1 and CDR2: SNHLY and FYNNEI. The V gene end was trimmed by 7 bases and the J gene end by 2 bases; junction bases not matched to a gene: 2. This CDR3 has 13 amino acids. This clone was recorded once. This TCR was recovered from a man older than 75 with COVID-19, enrolled during active disease. The chain links TRBV2 to TRBJ1-1, with TRBD1 matching 9 bases. The sequenced sample consisted of peripheral blood. CDR3 DNA: TGTGCCAGCACGGGACAGGGAAACACTGAAGCTTTCTTT. Translated: CASTGQGNTEAFF. Supplemented by reference TRBV2 and TRBJ1-1, the full variable domain reads EPEVTQTPSHQVTQMGQEVILRCVPISNHLYFYWYRQILGQKVEFLVSFYNNEISEKSEIFDDQFSVERPDGSNFTLKIRSTKLEDSAMYFCASTGQGNTEAFFGQGTRLTVV.